These T cell receptor beta chains were read from a single sample in a study of CD8 T cells in ankylosing spondylitis. TCRdb passed the 5' RACE reads through MiXCR, listing each CDR3 protein once. The sample lists 300,000 to 400,000 distinct CDR3 sequences; around 10% were seen once. Sequenced input: blood, either unsorted or a sorted T cell fraction (not recorded which). The origin of the receptors is a female donor with ankylosing spondylitis or in good health (not recorded which). Both conserved end residues are part of each CDR3. Fields, in order: V gene, J gene, clone size, D gene, CDR3 DNA, CDR3 protein. A D gene is named only where the DNA matches it firmly. Some rows mark clone size as missing; the rest say once, few, many or name a class of expanded clone.

>TRBV7-9|TRBJ1-2|.|.
TGTGCCAGCAGCTTGGTGGGCAGCGACGGCTACACCTTC
CASSLVGSDGYTF
>TRBV7-6|TRBJ2-1|.|.
TGTGCCAGCAGCCTACTACCACTAGCCTACAATGAGCAGTTCTTC
CASSLLPLAYNEQFF
>TRBV5-1|TRBJ1-4|many|.
TGCGCCAGCAGCTTGGAGAGGGGCGGTGAAAAACTGTTTTTT
CASSLERGGEKLFF
>TRBV28|TRBJ2-5|many|.
TGTGCCAGCCTCCGGGAGACCCAGTACTTC
CASLRETQYF
>TRBV2|TRBJ2-1|few|.
TGTGCCAGCAGACCTCCCTACAATGAGCAGTTCTTC
CASRPPYNEQFF
>TRBV7-2|TRBJ1-2|.|TRBD1
TGTGCCAGCAGAAAAGACGTGGGACAGGGCTCTGGCTACACCTTC
CASRKDVGQGSGYTF
>TRBV20-1|TRBJ2-1|few|TRBD2
TGCAGTGCTAGAGAAGGTCCCGGGACTAGCGGACCTAGCTCCTACAATGAGCAGTTCTTC
CSAREGPGTSGPSSYNEQFF
>TRBV29-1|TRBJ1-2|many|.
TGCAGCGTTGAAGGGCTCCTCATCCGGGATGGCTACACCTTC
CSVEGLLIRDGYTF
>TRBV27|TRBJ1-1|many|.
TGTGCCAGCGGCTTATTAGGGGCTAACACTGAAGCTTTCTTT
CASGLLGANTEAFF
>TRBV15|TRBJ2-1|many|.
TGTGCCACCAGCATCCAGCAAAATGAGCAGTTCTTC
CATSIQQNEQFF
>TRBV7-2|TRBJ1-6|few|.
TGTGCCAGCAGCTTACGAGGGTCGTATGGATCACCCCTCCACTTT
CASSLRGSYGSPLHF
>TRBV5-1|TRBJ1-1|.|.
TGCGCCAGCGCGGACGCAAACACTGAAGCTTTCTTT
CASADANTEAFF
>TRBV20-1|TRBJ2-1|many|TRBD2
TGCAGTGCTCAGGCCAGCGGGGGGGCCACTGAGCAGTTCTTC
CSAQASGGATEQFF
>TRBV7-2|TRBJ2-7|many|.
TGTGCCAGCAGCTTAGACCGCTTTTCCTACGAGCAGTACTTC
CASSLDRFSYEQYF
>TRBV5-1|TRBJ2-5|few|.
TGCGCCAGCAGCTATTCGCCCGGGACACAGGCAGAGACCCAGTACTTC
CASSYSPGTQAETQYF
>TRBV5-1|TRBJ2-3|.|.
TGCGCCAGCAGCCTAGTCCGATTTGGCACAGATACGCAGTATTTT
CASSLVRFGTDTQYF
>TRBV12-3/TRBV12-4|TRBJ1-5|many|.
TGTGCCAGCAGTATCGACGGAAATCAGCCCCAGCATTTT
CASSIDGNQPQHF
>TRBV20-1|TRBJ1-5|.|.
TGCAGTGTTTCCAGCGGAGGGGCTCCTAGTTGGAGCGATCAGCCCCAGCATTTT
CSVSSGGAPSWSDQPQHF
>TRBV10-3|TRBJ2-3|many|.
TGTGCCATCAGGGGATTCCGCACAGATACGCAGTATTTT
CAIRGFRTDTQYF
>TRBV11-2|TRBJ2-3|.|.
TGTGCCAGCAGCTCGGGCGGGTCAGATGGCACAGATACGCAGTATTTT
CASSSGGSDGTDTQYF
>TRBV24-1|TRBJ1-5|.|TRBD1
TGTGCCACCAGTGCGGGACAGGGAGGCAATCAGCCCCAGCATTTT
CATSAGQGGNQPQHF
>TRBV9|TRBJ1-1|many|.
TGTGCCAGCACCGGGCCCCTGAACACTGAAGCTTTCTTT
CASTGPLNTEAFF
>TRBV20-1|TRBJ1-3|.|.
TGCAGTGCTGCAAAGAAGGGTTTGGGACAAACCATATATTTT
CSAAKKGLGQTIYF
>TRBV19|TRBJ2-6|.|.
TGTGCCAGTAGTGCCCTCCTCTCTGGGGCCAACGTCCTGACTTTC
CASSALLSGANVLTF
>TRBV30|TRBJ2-7|once|TRBD1
TGTGCCTGGAGTGTGAGGGACAGAACGCAGTACTTC
CAWSVRDRTQYF
>TRBV24-1|TRBJ2-5|few|.
TGTGCCACCAGTGATATTAGGGGGGGGCAAGAGACCCAGTACTTC
CATSDIRGGQETQYF
>TRBV5-6|TRBJ2-2|many|.
TGTGCCAGCAGCTTGATGGGGGCTGACACCGGGGAGCTGTTTTTT
CASSLMGADTGELFF
>TRBV5-1|TRBJ1-2|many|.
TGCGCCAGCAGCTTGGGGGCTAACTATGGCTACACCTTC
CASSLGANYGYTF